The rows below give T cell receptor beta chains drawn from one sample of a study of shared clonotypes between healthy human individuals. Generated by immunoSEQ multiplex PCR, the TCRdb table keeps only in-frame clones and is missing some. This sample yields about 2 million clones, of which about 95% are seen a single time; about 1.1% belongs to the top ten. The source material was naive CD8+ T cells sorted from blood. These TCRs come from a young man in good health. Both conserved end residues are part of each CDR3. D genes are given only for firm matches. Clone sizes are given selectively: once, few, many, or a class where the clone is expanded.

d_gene: TRBD1; v_gene: TRBV28; j_gene: TRBJ2-7; abundance: NA; CDR3aa: CASSLPGQDYEQYF; CDR3nt: TGTGCCAGCAGTCTCCCCGGACAGGACTACGAGCAGTACTTC
d_gene: NA; v_gene: TRBV28; j_gene: TRBJ2-7; abundance: once; CDR3aa: CASSFPGSGEQYF; CDR3nt: TGTGCCAGCAGTTTCCCAGGGTCGGGGGAGCAGTACTTC
d_gene: NA; v_gene: TRBV10-1; j_gene: TRBJ2-5; abundance: once; CDR3aa: CAREGGETQYF; CDR3nt: TGCGCCAGGGAGGGGGGGGAGACCCAGTACTTC
d_gene: NA; v_gene: TRBV5-6; j_gene: TRBJ2-7; abundance: NA; CDR3aa: CASSAWGLDYEQYF; CDR3nt: TGTGCCAGCAGTGCGTGGGGCCTGGACTACGAGCAGTACTTC
d_gene: NA; v_gene: TRBV7-9; j_gene: TRBJ2-5; abundance: NA; CDR3aa: CASSLTENQETQYF; CDR3nt: TGTGCCAGCAGCTTAACCGAGAACCAAGAGACCCAGTACTTC
d_gene: NA; v_gene: TRBV5-1; j_gene: TRBJ2-7; abundance: once; CDR3aa: CASSLEAAIYEQYF; CDR3nt: TGCGCCAGCAGCTTGGAGGCCGCCATCTACGAGCAGTACTTC
d_gene: TRBD1; v_gene: TRBV11-3; j_gene: TRBJ2-3; abundance: NA; CDR3aa: CASSLDTGAAQYF; CDR3nt: TGTGCCAGCAGCTTAGACACAGGGGCCGCGCAGTATTTT
d_gene: TRBD2; v_gene: TRBV7-2; j_gene: TRBJ2-3; abundance: once; CDR3aa: CASSPWTSGTVADTQYF; CDR3nt: TGTGCCAGCAGCCCGTGGACTAGCGGGACAGTTGCAGATACGCAGTATTTT
d_gene: TRBD1; v_gene: TRBV7-9; j_gene: TRBJ1-1; abundance: once; CDR3aa: CASSLGQLNTEAFF; CDR3nt: TGTGCCAGCAGCTTGGGACAGCTGAACACTGAAGCTTTCTTT
d_gene: NA; v_gene: TRBV4-3; j_gene: TRBJ2-1; abundance: NA; CDR3aa: CASSQEPGPVINEQFF; CDR3nt: TGCGCCAGCAGCCAAGAACCGGGACCAGTCATCAATGAGCAGTTCTTC
d_gene: TRBD1; v_gene: TRBV27; j_gene: TRBJ1-2; abundance: NA; CDR3aa: CASSPSGQGALSDGYTF; CDR3nt: TGTGCCAGCAGCCCATCAGGCCAGGGGGCGCTCTCGGATGGCTACACCTTC
d_gene: NA; v_gene: TRBV7-2; j_gene: TRBJ2-7; abundance: NA; CDR3aa: CASSLAGGSYEQYF; CDR3nt: TGTGCCAGCAGCTTAGCTGGGGGCTCCTACGAGCAGTACTTC
d_gene: TRBD1; v_gene: TRBV19; j_gene: TRBJ1-1; abundance: NA; CDR3aa: CASSIVEGQLNTEAFF; CDR3nt: TGTGCCAGTAGTATAGTCGAGGGACAGTTGAACACTGAAGCTTTCTTT
d_gene: NA; v_gene: TRBV6-4; j_gene: TRBJ1-2; abundance: NA; CDR3aa: CASSEEGEGVGYTF; CDR3nt: TGTGCCAGCAGTGAAGAAGGGGAAGGAGTTGGCTACACCTTC
d_gene: TRBD1; v_gene: TRBV27; j_gene: TRBJ2-3; abundance: NA; CDR3aa: CASSPGPGGRADTQYF; CDR3nt: TGTGCCAGCAGTCCAGGCCCAGGGGGCCGGGCAGATACGCAGTATTTT
d_gene: NA; v_gene: TRBV7-8; j_gene: TRBJ2-1; abundance: NA; CDR3aa: CASAGGGTKKGSQFF; CDR3nt: TGTGCCAGCGCGGGTGGGGGGACCAAAAAGGGATCGCAGTTCTTC
d_gene: TRBD2; v_gene: TRBV11-2; j_gene: TRBJ2-1; abundance: NA; CDR3aa: CASSLSSGGYNEQFF; CDR3nt: TGTGCCAGCAGCCTATCTAGCGGGGGGTACAATGAGCAGTTCTTC
d_gene: TRBD1; v_gene: TRBV5-1; j_gene: TRBJ1-1; abundance: NA; CDR3aa: CASSWTGLNTEAFF; CDR3nt: TGCGCCAGCAGCTGGACAGGCTTAAACACTGAAGCTTTCTTT
d_gene: NA; v_gene: TRBV4-3; j_gene: TRBJ2-1; abundance: NA; CDR3aa: CASSQENSNEQFF; CDR3nt: TGCGCCAGCAGCCAAGAAAATAGCAATGAGCAGTTCTTC
d_gene: NA; v_gene: TRBV9; j_gene: TRBJ1-5; abundance: NA; CDR3aa: CASSVRGTRELLGQPQHF; CDR3nt: TGTGCCAGCAGCGTGAGGGGGACCCGGGAGTTATTAGGTCAGCCCCAGCATTTT
d_gene: NA; v_gene: TRBV27; j_gene: TRBJ2-1; abundance: NA; CDR3aa: CASSFTGGYNEQFF; CDR3nt: TGTGCCAGCAGTTTTACCGGGGGCTACAATGAGCAGTTCTTC
d_gene: NA; v_gene: TRBV7-6; j_gene: TRBJ1-4; abundance: NA; CDR3aa: CASSLAGGQYEKLFF; CDR3nt: TGTGCCAGCAGCTTAGCCGGGGGCCAGTATGAAAAACTGTTTTTT
d_gene: NA; v_gene: TRBV5-6; j_gene: TRBJ1-1; abundance: NA; CDR3aa: CASSSLVTPAVEAFF; CDR3nt: TGTGCCAGCAGCTCCCTCGTTACGCCGGCCGTAGAAGCTTTCTTT
d_gene: NA; v_gene: TRBV5-1; j_gene: TRBJ1-4; abundance: few; CDR3aa: CASSLEGTNEKLFF; CDR3nt: TGCGCCAGCAGCTTGGAAGGGACTAATGAAAAACTGTTTTTT
d_gene: TRBD2; v_gene: TRBV7-3; j_gene: TRBJ2-3; abundance: NA; CDR3aa: CASSLTAGATDTQYF; CDR3nt: TGTGCCAGCAGCTTAACAGCGGGGGCCACAGATACGCAGTATTTT
d_gene: TRBD2; v_gene: TRBV7-8; j_gene: TRBJ2-1; abundance: NA; CDR3aa: CASSFGLAGGPGSYNEQFF; CDR3nt: TGTGCCAGCAGCTTCGGACTAGCGGGAGGGCCTGGGTCCTACAATGAGCAGTTCTTC
d_gene: NA; v_gene: TRBV15; j_gene: TRBJ1-5; abundance: once; CDR3aa: CATSRAGGPDSNQPQHF; CDR3nt: TGTGCCACCAGCAGAGCTGGCGGGCCAGATAGCAATCAGCCCCAGCATTTT
d_gene: NA; v_gene: TRBV6-5; j_gene: TRBJ2-7; abundance: NA; CDR3aa: CASSYSPRDDEQYF; CDR3nt: TGTGCCAGCAGTTACTCGCCCAGGGACGACGAGCAGTACTTC
d_gene: NA; v_gene: TRBV6-5; j_gene: TRBJ1-1; abundance: NA; CDR3aa: CASSYGPASEAFF; CDR3nt: TGTGCCAGCAGTTACGGGCCGGCGAGTGAAGCTTTCTTT
d_gene: NA; v_gene: TRBV6-1; j_gene: TRBJ2-1; abundance: NA; CDR3aa: CASSGWKPTVTSYNEQFF; CDR3nt: TGTGCCAGCAGTGGCTGGAAACCGACAGTTACCTCCTACAATGAGCAGTTCTTC